This TCR beta chain appears in the sequencing data of a study of OX40 agonist ivuxolimab in advanced cancers. For the study at large: Patients received ivuxolimab, an intravenous treatment, every 2 weeks at 0.01 to 10 mg/kg. Subjects had a mean age of roughly 60 years, with a range of about 23 to 90; 82.7% were male. Regarding the study as a whole: Expanded clones were, on average, more numerous among CD8+ T cells than CD4+.

Autoimmune disease history or systemic immunosuppression excluded patients. Comment on this clone: What it binds is unknown.

The protocol was immunoSEQ multiplex PCR, while the TCRdb copy is restricted to in-frame clones and leaves out a portion. The sample lists some 10,000 clones, roughly 69% seen once, with roughly 50% in the top ten. This sample comprised CD4+ or CD8+ T cells sorted from blood, obtained in a trial of the OX40 agonist ivuxolimab. The receptor's source is an adult with an advanced solid tumor such as melanoma, head and neck, liver or kidney cancer.

CDR3 coding DNA: TGCGCCAGCAGCCAAGATCCCGGAACTTTCGGGACAGATACGCAGTATTTT. Its protein is CASSQDPGTFGTDTQYF. The V gene is TRBV4-1, the J gene TRBJ2-3; D not resolved. CDR1 MGHRA and CDR2 YSYEKL come from the germline V gene. This CDR3 spans 17 amino acids. V was shortened by 0 bases and J by 3 bases, with 16 bases between the two germline ends.